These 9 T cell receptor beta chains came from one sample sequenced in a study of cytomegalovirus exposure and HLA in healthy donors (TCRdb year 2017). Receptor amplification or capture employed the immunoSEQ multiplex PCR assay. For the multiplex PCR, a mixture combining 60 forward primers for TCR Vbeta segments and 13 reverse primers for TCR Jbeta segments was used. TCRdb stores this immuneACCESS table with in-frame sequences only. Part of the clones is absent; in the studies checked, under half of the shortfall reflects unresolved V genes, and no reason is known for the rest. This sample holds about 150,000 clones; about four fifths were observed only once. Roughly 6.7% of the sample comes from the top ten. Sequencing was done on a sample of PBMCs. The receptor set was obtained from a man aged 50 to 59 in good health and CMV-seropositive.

CDR3 residues: CASSYNRGETQYF. Here the CDR3 DNA reads TGTGCCAGCAGTTATAACAGGGGGGAGACCCAGTACTTC. J is TRBJ2-5 and V is TRBV6-5, with 8 bases identical to TRBD1. J gave up 5 bases and V 3 bases, and 2 bases lay outside the gene matches. Germline V gene lookup returns CDR1 MNHEY and CDR2 SVGAGI. The length of the CDR3 is 13 residues.

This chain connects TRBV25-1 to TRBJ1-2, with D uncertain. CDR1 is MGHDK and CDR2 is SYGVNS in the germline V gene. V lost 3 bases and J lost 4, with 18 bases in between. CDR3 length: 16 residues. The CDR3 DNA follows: TGTGCCAGCAGTGAGCCGGGGTTCGGAGCTCGCTATGGCTACACCTTC. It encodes CASSEPGFGARYGYTF.

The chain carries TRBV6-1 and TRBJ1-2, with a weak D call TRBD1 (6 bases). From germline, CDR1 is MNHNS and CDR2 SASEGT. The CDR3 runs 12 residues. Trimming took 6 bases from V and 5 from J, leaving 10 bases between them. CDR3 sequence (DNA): TGTGCCAGCAGCCTGGACAGTTATGGCTACACCTTC. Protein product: CASSLDSYGYTF.

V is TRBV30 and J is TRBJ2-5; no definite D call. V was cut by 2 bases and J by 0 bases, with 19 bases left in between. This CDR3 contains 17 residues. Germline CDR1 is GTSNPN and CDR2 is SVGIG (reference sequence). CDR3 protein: CAWSLSPEHLYQETQYF. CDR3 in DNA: TGTGCCTGGAGTCTCTCCCCCGAGCACCTGTACCAAGAGACCCAGTACTTC.

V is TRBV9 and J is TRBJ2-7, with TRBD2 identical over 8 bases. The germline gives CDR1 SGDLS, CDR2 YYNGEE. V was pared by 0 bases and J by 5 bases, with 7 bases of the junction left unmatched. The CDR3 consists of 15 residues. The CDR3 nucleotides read TGTGCCAGCAGCGTAGGACTAGCGCGTATGAACGAGCAGTACTTC. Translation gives CASSVGLARMNEQYF.

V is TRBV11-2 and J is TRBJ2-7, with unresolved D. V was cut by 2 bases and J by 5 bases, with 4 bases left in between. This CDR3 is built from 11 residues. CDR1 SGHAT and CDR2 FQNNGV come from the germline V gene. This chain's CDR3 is CASSLLDEQYF. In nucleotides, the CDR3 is TGTGCCAGCAGCTTACTAGACGAGCAGTACTTC.

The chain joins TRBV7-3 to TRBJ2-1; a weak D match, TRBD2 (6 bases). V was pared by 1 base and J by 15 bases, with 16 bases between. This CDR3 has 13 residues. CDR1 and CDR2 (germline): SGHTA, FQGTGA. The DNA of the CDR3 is TGTGCCAGCAGCTTAAAAACGGGAGAGGGACCGTTCTTC. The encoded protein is CASSLKTGEGPFF.

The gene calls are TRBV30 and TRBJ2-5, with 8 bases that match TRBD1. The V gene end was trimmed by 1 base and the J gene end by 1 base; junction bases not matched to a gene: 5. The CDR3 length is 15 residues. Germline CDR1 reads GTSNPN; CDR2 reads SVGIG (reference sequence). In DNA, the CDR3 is TGTGCCTGGAGTGCGGGACAGGCAATCCAAGAGACCCAGTACTTC. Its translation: CAWSAGQAIQETQYF.

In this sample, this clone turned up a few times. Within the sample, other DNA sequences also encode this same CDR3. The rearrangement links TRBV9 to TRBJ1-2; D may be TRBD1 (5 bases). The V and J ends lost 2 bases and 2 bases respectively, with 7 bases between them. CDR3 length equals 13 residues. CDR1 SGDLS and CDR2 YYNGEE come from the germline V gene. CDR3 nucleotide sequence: TGTGCCAGCAGCGTTGACAGAAACTATGGCTACACCTTC. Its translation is CASSVDRNYGYTF.